One and the same sample provided the 28 T cell receptor beta chains below, sequenced in a study of control samples from healthy donors and cancer patients. Clones were sequenced by immunoSEQ multiplex PCR, and TCRdb holds only the in-frame ones, with some missing. The sample shows some 160,000 clones, approximately 93% of them seen only once. The specimen sequenced was blood. These receptors all stem from a middle-aged woman in good health.

The chain couples TRBV6-2 or TRBV6-3 to TRBJ1-4; no firm D call. CDR1 MNHEY and CDR2 SVGEGT come from the germline V gene. Trimming removed 5 bases from V and 0 bases from J, with 10 bases in between. The CDR3 extends over 15 amino acids. CDR3 sequence: CASSTGAATNEKLFF. The DNA of the CDR3 is TGTGCCAGCAGTACGGGAGCCGCAACTAATGAAAAACTGTTTTTT.

The J gene is TRBJ1-5, the V gene TRBV6-1; a possible D gene is TRBD1 (6 bases). CDR1 is MNHNS, CDR2 SASEGT, per germline. Trimming stripped 1 base from V and 2 bases from J, with 9 bases between. The CDR3 spans 15 residues. The CDR3: CASSEGSGGNQPQHF. CDR3 nucleotides: TGTGCCAGCAGTGAAGGATCAGGGGGCAATCAGCCCCAGCATTTT.

Of note for this clone: Other DNA sequences in the sample encode the same CDR3. The V gene is TRBV18, the J gene TRBJ1-1; D may be TRBD1 (5 bases). Trimming took off 6 bases at V and 1 base at J, with 12 bases between the two ends. Germline CDR1 KGHSH, CDR2 LQKENI. This CDR3 region has 14 residues. CDR3: CASSLGQGNTEAFF. The CDR3 DNA reads as TGTGCCAGCTCCCTGGGGCAGGGGAACACTGAAGCTTTCTTT.

This clone was counted once. The CDR3: CASSVAWGGPQETQYF. The DNA of the CDR3 is TGTGCCAGCAGCGTAGCATGGGGGGGCCCCCAAGAGACCCAGTACTTC. The rearrangement links TRBV9 to TRBJ2-5, with D possibly being TRBD2 (7 bases). The CDR3 extends over 16 amino acids. The V end lost 0 bases, the J end lost 1 base, and 13 bases lay between the germline ends. Germline CDR1 is SGDLS and CDR2 is YYNGEE.

This clone was observed once. The V gene is TRBV28, the J gene TRBJ2-7; no reliable D call. The V and J ends lost 2 bases and 3 bases respectively, with 5 bases between them. Germline V CDR1 and CDR2: MDHEN, SYDVKM. The CDR3 has 12 amino acids. CDR3 sequence (DNA): TGTGCCAGCAGTTTACAACGCTACGAGCAGTACTTC. Translating gives CASSLQRYEQYF.

The V call is TRBV7-6, the J call TRBJ1-3; D ambiguous. The CDR3 length is 12 residues. The V gene's germline CDR1 is SGHVS and CDR2 FNYEAQ. V was trimmed by 6 bases and J by 0 bases, leaving 3 bases between them. Here the CDR3 reads CASRSSGNTIYF. CDR3 sequence (DNA): TGTGCCAGCAGAAGCTCTGGAAACACCATATATTTT.

The chain has TRBV19 and TRBJ2-2, with unresolved D. CDR3 length equals 12 residues. Trimming stripped 5 bases from V and 13 bases from J, with 14 bases between. Germline V CDR1 and CDR2: LNHDA, SQIVND (reference sequence). The CDR3 sequence is CASSPRTAVLFF. CDR3 DNA sequence: TGTGCCAGTAGTCCCAGAACCGCGGTGCTGTTTTTT.

The chain recombines TRBV18 with TRBJ1-1; perhaps TRBD1 as D (6 bases). Trimming shortened V by 3 bases and J by 0 bases, and 14 bases separated the two germline ends. Germline values: CDR1 KGHSH, CDR2 LQKENI. The CDR3 is 16 amino acids. The CDR3, as DNA: TGTGCCAGCTCACCCACACCGACAGGAGTGAACACTGAAGCTTTCTTT. Protein sequence: CASSPTPTGVNTEAFF.

J is TRBJ1-5 and V is TRBV6-5, with TRBD1 as a possible D gene (5 bases). The ends were cut back, 5 bases at V and 5 bases at J, with 13 bases in the middle. The length of the CDR3 is 14 residues. Germline loops: CDR1 MNHEY, CDR2 SVGAGI. In nucleotides, the CDR3 is TGTGCCAGCAGTCCTATAGGAGGGGATCAGCCCCAGCATTTT. Protein sequence: CASSPIGGDQPQHF.

The V gene is TRBV7-9, the J gene TRBJ1-4, with a possible D match to TRBD1 (6 bases). Germline CDR1 and CDR2: SEHNR and FQNEAQ (reference sequence). Trimming left V 2 bases short and J 10 bases short, with 23 bases between. The CDR3 extends over 17 amino acids. CDR3: CASSLSRDILVLGKLFF. Written as DNA, the CDR3 is TGTGCCAGCAGCTTATCCCGGGACATCCTCGTACTTGGAAAACTGTTTTTT.

CDR3 nucleotide sequence: TGTGCCAGTAGTATGTTTGCAGGTTCCCTAGCAGATACGCAGTATTTT. It translates to CASSMFAGSLADTQYF. The J gene is TRBJ2-3, the V gene TRBV19, with D unresolved. CDR1 is LNHDA, CDR2 SQIVND, per germline (reference sequence). Trimming stripped 3 bases from V and 4 bases from J, with 17 bases between. The CDR3 spans 16 residues.

V and J are TRBV7-9 and TRBJ2-5; D gene uncertain. The CDR3 extends over 14 amino acids. Germline V CDR1 and CDR2: SEHNR, FQNEAQ (reference sequence). V lost 2 bases to trimming and J lost 5 bases, with 12 bases between them. Here the CDR3 reads CASSLRRIPETQYF. In nucleotides, the CDR3 is TGTGCCAGCAGCTTACGACGAATCCCGGAGACCCAGTACTTC.

The V and J genes are TRBV6-5 and TRBJ1-5, with 9 bases lining up with TRBD1. J lost 5 bases, V lost 6 bases, and 5 bases had no gene match. This CDR3 contains 14 residues. Germline V CDR1 and CDR2: MNHEY, SVGAGI. CDR3 coding DNA: TGTGCCAGCAGGGACAGGGGCCGGGATCAGCCCCAGCATTTT. It yields the protein CASRDRGRDQPQHF.

V usage is TRBV29-1 and J usage is TRBJ1-1, with D perhaps TRBD1 (6 bases). Germline V lookup: CDR1 SQVTM, CDR2 ANQGSEA. Between the trimmed V and J ends, which lost 5 bases and 3 bases, there was a span of 19 bases. The CDR3 has 15 amino acids. CDR3 sequence: CSVTLGRRGDTEAFF. DNA for the CDR3: TGCAGCGTTACCCTAGGACGGAGGGGGGACACTGAAGCTTTCTTT.

This clone was picked up one time. This chain connects TRBV18 to TRBJ2-5; D remains ambiguous. CDR3 size: 15 residues. V was cut by 2 bases and J by 2 bases, with 12 bases left in between. Germline-derived CDR1 and CDR2 are KGHSH and LQKENI. CDR3 region: CASSPRQKTQETQYF. In DNA, the CDR3 is TGTGCCAGCTCACCAAGGCAGAAAACTCAAGAGACCCAGTACTTC. Using reference TRBV18 and TRBJ2-5 for the parts outside the CDR3, the full variable domain is NAGVMQNPRHLVRRRGQEARLRCSPMKGHSHVYWYRQLPEEGLKFMVYLQKENIIDESGMPKERFSAEFPKEGPSILRIQQVVRGDSAAYFCASSPRQKTQETQYFGPGTRLLVL.

V usage is TRBV27 and J usage is TRBJ2-7, with TRBD2 identical over 9 bases. Germline V gene data show CDR1 as MNHEY and CDR2 as SMNVEV (reference sequence). V shed 2 bases and J 5 bases; nucleotides not matched to a gene: 7. This CDR3 has 15 amino acids. The DNA of the CDR3 is TGTGCCAGCAGTTTAGAAGCGGGAGGTACAGACGAGCAGTACTTC. Encoded protein: CASSLEAGGTDEQYF.

This sequence joins TRBV18 and TRBJ1-5; D is ambiguous. Germline CDR1 reads KGHSH; CDR2 reads LQKENI. The CDR3 runs to 14 residues. V lost 1 base and J 0 bases, leaving 4 bases between the germline ends. Here the CDR3 DNA reads TGTGCCAGCTCACCACTGGGTAGCAATCAGCCCCAGCATTTT. This codes for CASSPLGSNQPQHF.

The chain combines TRBV7-2 with TRBJ2-2; maybe TRBD2 (6 bases). CDR3 length: 15 residues. Germline CDR1 is SGHTA and CDR2 is FQGNSA. Trimming took 1 base from V and 6 from J, leaving 12 bases between them. In nucleotides, the CDR3 is TGTGCCAGCAGCTTAGGGGGATGGGAGGCCGGGGAGCTGTTTTTT. This translates into CASSLGGWEAGELFF.

The chain couples TRBV6-5 to TRBJ1-2, with D unclear. Trimming shortened V by 5 bases and J by 7 bases, and 11 bases separated the two germline ends. Germline CDR1 is MNHEY and CDR2 is SVGAGI. The CDR3 has 12 amino acids. CDR3 in amino acids: CASSPRKGGYTF. The CDR3 DNA follows: TGTGCCAGCAGTCCACGGAAGGGTGGCTACACCTTC.

The V gene is TRBV7-8, the J gene TRBJ1-1; D ambiguous. Germline CDR1 and CDR2: SGHVS and FQNEAQ. The CDR3 runs 11 residues. Trimming removed 2 bases from V and 5 bases from J, with 3 bases in between. CDR3 in amino acids: CASSLLTEAFF. CDR3 bases: TGTGCCAGCAGCTTATTGACTGAAGCTTTCTTT.

The CDR3 region has the DNA TGTGCCACAGGACAGGGGACACAAGAGACCCAGTACTTC. This encodes CATGQGTQETQYF. The genes are TRBV12-3 or TRBV12-4 and TRBJ2-5; 9 bases are shared with TRBD1. The CDR3 spans 13 residues. The V gene end was trimmed by 10 bases and the J gene end by 2 bases; junction bases not matched to a gene: 5.

The chain has TRBV19 and TRBJ1-5; weak D call: TRBD1 (5 bases). The CDR3 totals 13 residues. Germline V gene sequence: CDR1 LNHDA, CDR2 SQIVND (reference sequence). The V end lost 7 bases, the J end lost 5 bases, and 12 bases lay between the germline ends. CDR3 nucleotide sequence: TGTGCCAGTAAAGGCAGGGAACATCAGCCCCAGCATTTT. It translates to CASKGREHQPQHF.

The genes are TRBV9 and TRBJ1-3; D remains unclear. V shed 3 bases and J shed 0 bases, with 13 bases lying between them. Germline CDR1 reads SGDLS; CDR2 reads YYNGEE. This CDR3 has 16 residues. Written as DNA, the CDR3 is TGTGCCAGCAGCGCAAGTGGCACTCACTCTGGAAACACCATATATTTT. This translates into CASSASGTHSGNTIYF. The variable domain in full, completed from reference TRBV9 and TRBJ1-3, reads DSGVTQTPKHLITATGQRVTLRCSPRSGDLSVYWYQQSLDQGLQFLIQYYNGEERAKGNILERFSAQQFPDLHSELNLSSLELGDSALYFCASSASGTHSGNTIYFGEGSWLTVV.

The CDR3 bases are TGTGCCAGCAGTTACGGGGGGGACAGGATAATCCAAAATCTCTACAATGAGCAGTTCTTC. It translates to CASSYGGDRIIQNLYNEQFF. This sequence joins TRBV6-2 or TRBV6-3 and TRBJ2-1; possible D gene TRBD1, 8 bases. V dropped 2 bases and J dropped 3 bases, with 26 bases sitting between them. The CDR3 covers 20 residues. Per the germline V gene, CDR1 is MNHEY and CDR2 is SVGEGT.

The chain links TRBV3-1 (or the pseudogene TRBV3-2) to TRBJ2-1, with a weak D call TRBD1 (6 bases). CDR3 length: 13 residues. Germline CDR1 is LGHDT and CDR2 is YNNKEL (reference sequence). V was shortened by 4 bases and J by 14 bases, with 18 bases between the two germline ends. CDR3 sequence (DNA): TGTGCCAGCAGCCTCCCCCCCACAGGGTGGAAGTTCTTC. Its protein product is CASSLPPTGWKFF.

This rearrangement joins TRBV12-3 or TRBV12-4 to TRBJ1-5, with 7 bases identical to TRBD1. Trimming at V came to 6 bases and at J to 12 bases, leaving 11 bases not matched to a gene. The CDR3 is 13 amino acids. The CDR3 loop is CASRSGAGQNQHF. CDR3 DNA sequence: TGTGCCAGCAGGAGTGGGGCGGGACAGAACCAGCATTTT.

CDR3 loop: CASRASQQGRSGELFF. Here the CDR3 DNA reads TGTGCCAGCAGGGCCTCCCAACAGGGAAGGTCCGGGGAGCTGTTTTTT. The chain links TRBV28 to TRBJ2-2; a weak D match, TRBD1 (6 bases). The CDR3 runs to 16 residues. Germline V gene lookup returns CDR1 MDHEN and CDR2 SYDVKM. Deletions cut 6 bases from V and 6 bases from J, with 20 bases between.

The chain recombines TRBV6-2 or TRBV6-3 with TRBJ2-1, with 11 bases lining up with TRBD2. The CDR3 is 16 residues long. V dropped 2 bases and J dropped 0; count of bases not matched to a gene: 0. Germline CDR1 MNHEY, CDR2 SVGEGT. CDR3 sequence (DNA): TGTGCCAGCAGTTACGGACTAGCGGGCTCCTACAATGAGCAGTTCTTC. Translating gives CASSYGLAGSYNEQFF.